The entry below gives a single T cell receptor (beta chain) sequence along with its context. Its antigen is not identified. TCRdb's copy holds only in-frame clones and misses some; the assay was immunoSEQ multiplex PCR. The sample lists 80,000 or so clones; approximately 80% were seen once. The data stem from a study of T cell responses to AZD1222 COVID-19 vaccine. Regarding the study as a whole: The repertoires were collected only after the peak T cell response.

The CDR3 spans 15 residues. The V end lost 0 bases, the J end lost 14 bases, and 17 bases lay between the germline ends. Looked up from germline, CDR1 is MNHEY and CDR2 is SVGAGI. The clonotype was recovered from an adult who received the MenACWY meningococcal vaccine as a control. The chain is built from TRBV6-5 and TRBJ1-6, with a weak D call TRBD1 (6 bases). The specimen was peripheral blood, collected 28 days after the second dose of the MenACWY control vaccine. The DNA for the CDR3 is TGTGCCAGCAGTTACTCGGGTAGGGGGTCTGGATCCCTCCACTTT. Translating gives CASSYSGRGSGSLHF.